A selection of T cell receptor beta chains follows, all from one sample in a study of cytomegalovirus exposure and HLA in healthy donors. The protocol was immunoSEQ multiplex PCR, while the TCRdb copy is restricted to in-frame clones and leaves out a portion. The table records 150,000 or so clones, 75% to 90% of them present only once. The specimen sequenced was PBMCs. Receptors originate from a woman aged 18 to 35 in good health and CMV-seronegative. Each CDR3 is given with its conserved first and last residue. D genes are given only for firm matches. Clone size is shown for a subset of rows, as once, few, many or a class of expanded clone.

clone_size j_call v_call d_call cdr3_nt cdr3_aa
NA TRBJ2-1 TRBV4-1 NA TGCGCCAGCAGCCAGCCCAGGGAAGAACAGTTCTTC CASSQPREEQFF
NA TRBJ2-2 TRBV5-1 TRBD2 TGCGCCAGCACTAGCCGGGGGGTTACCGGGGAGCTGTTTTTT CASTSRGVTGELFF
NA TRBJ2-7 TRBV9 NA TGTGCCAGCAGCGTAGGAGGCGGACGGGGGTACGAGCAGTACTTC CASSVGGGRGYEQYF
few TRBJ2-7 TRBV5-1 NA TGCGCCAGCAGCTTGGCGGACATCTACGAGCAGTACTTC CASSLADIYEQYF
NA TRBJ2-5 TRBV11-2 NA TGTGCCAGCAGCTTAGGCCGAGGAAGAACCGAACAACAAGAGACCCAGTACTTC CASSLGRGRTEQQETQYF
NA TRBJ1-2 TRBV5-4 NA TGTGCCAGCAGCCCCCCGGGGAGTGATATTTATGGCTACACCTTC CASSPPGSDIYGYTF
NA TRBJ2-1 TRBV9 NA TGTGCCAGCAGCGTAGGAATAGCGGTAGCCTACAATGAGCAGTTCTTC CASSVGIAVAYNEQFF
NA TRBJ2-6 TRBV27 TRBD1 TGTGCCAGCAGTCCCTCGGGACAGATCTCTGGGGCCAACGTCCTGACTTTC CASSPSGQISGANVLTF
once TRBJ1-1 TRBV19 NA TGTGCCAGTAGTACCCTCGGCAGGGGACTGAACACTGAAGCTTTCTTT CASSTLGRGLNTEAFF
NA TRBJ1-1 TRBV6-5 NA TGTGCCAGCGGACTCGGGGGGAACACTGAAGCTTTCTTT CASGLGGNTEAFF
NA TRBJ2-2 TRBV7-9 NA TGTGCCAGCAGCCCTACAGTTGACGGGGAGCTGTTTTTT CASSPTVDGELFF
NA TRBJ1-5 TRBV2 NA TGTGCCAGCAGTGTGCAGGGTATACACAATCAGCCCCAGCATTTT CASSVQGIHNQPQHF
NA TRBJ1-4 TRBV4-1 TRBD1 TGCGCCAGCAGCCTACGGACAGGGCGTGAAAAACTGTTTTTT CASSLRTGREKLFF
NA TRBJ2-6 TRBV6-5 NA TGTGCCAGCAGTTACTCGGGACTGAGGAACGTCCTGACTTTC CASSYSGLRNVLTF
NA TRBJ2-1 TRBV7-9 TRBD2 TGTGCCAGCAGCTTAGTAGGGCGGGAGAGCTCCTACAATGAGCAGTTCTTC CASSLVGRESSYNEQFF
NA TRBJ2-7 TRBV19 NA TGTGCCAGTAGTATAGGAACGGCGGTCTACGAGCAGTACTTC CASSIGTAVYEQYF
NA TRBJ2-7 TRBV4-1 TRBD1 TGCGCCAGCAGCCTAAGGCCGGATCGACAGGGGGTATTCGACGAGCAGTACTTC CASSLRPDRQGVFDEQYF
NA TRBJ2-7 TRBV5-5 NA TGTGCCAGCAGCTTGGATGGCGTACCGGGCGAGCAGTACTTC CASSLDGVPGEQYF
NA TRBJ2-1 TRBV6-5 NA TGTGCCAGCAGTTACTCGGTTCGGGGGAATGAGCAGTTCTTC CASSYSVRGNEQFF
NA TRBJ2-1 TRBV5-1 NA TGCGCCAGCAGTGCGGGATCCTACAATGAGCAGTTCTTC CASSAGSYNEQFF
once TRBJ1-2 TRBV5-1 TRBD1 TGCGCCAGCAGCACAGGGGGTTTTAACTATGGCTACACCTTC CASSTGGFNYGYTF
NA TRBJ1-1 TRBV5-1 NA TGCGCCAGCAGCTTGGTAGCGGGGATGAACACTGAAGCTTTCTTT CASSLVAGMNTEAFF
NA TRBJ1-5 TRBV5-1 TRBD1 TGCGCCAGCAGCCTAGGGACAGGGGGTCAGCCCCAGCATTTT CASSLGTGGQPQHF
NA TRBJ1-1 TRBV18 NA TGTGCCAGCTCCAGAGGCGGGGGGGACATAGCTTTCTTT CASSRGGGDIAFF
few TRBJ2-7 TRBV4-1 TRBD1 TGCGCCAGCAGCCCAGGAAGGGGACAGGGCTACGAGCAGTACTTC CASSPGRGQGYEQYF
NA TRBJ2-7 TRBV5-1 NA TGCGCCAGCAGCTTGTTAGGGGATTACGAGCAGTACTTC CASSLLGDYEQYF
few TRBJ1-2 TRBV7-9 NA TGTGCCAGCAGCTTAAATTCGGCAGGCTATGGCTACACCTTC CASSLNSAGYGYTF
NA TRBJ2-7 TRBV5-1 TRBD1 TGCGCCAGCAGCTTGGTGGCCGGGACAGGGAGCTACGAGCAGTACTTC CASSLVAGTGSYEQYF
NA TRBJ2-5 TRBV5-1 NA TGCGCCAGCAGCGACTTAAACTTAGTTTCCCAAGAGACCCAGTACTTC CASSDLNLVSQETQYF
NA TRBJ2-3 TRBV7-2 TRBD2 TGTGCCAGCAGCACCGGGGGGGCCCAGGATACGCAGTATTTT CASSTGGAQDTQYF
NA TRBJ2-5 TRBV10-3 TRBD2 TGTGCCATCAGCTCCCCCGGGACTAGCGGGGACTATTATGGGGAGACCCAGTACTTC CAISSPGTSGDYYGETQYF
NA TRBJ1-2 TRBV7-9 TRBD1 TGTGCCAGCAGCCCATCTTACAGGGGGCCGAGTGGCTACACCTTC CASSPSYRGPSGYTF
NA TRBJ1-5 TRBV7-9 NA TGTGCCAGCAGCGAAGGAGTCGGGGGTTGGGCCAATCAGCCCCAGCATTTT CASSEGVGGWANQPQHF
NA TRBJ1-1 TRBV5-5 NA TGTGCCAGCAGCCTGGTACAGGGTTGGACTGAAGCTTTCTTT CASSLVQGWTEAFF
NA TRBJ1-4 TRBV18 NA TGTGCCAGCTCCGGTCAGGGTGGAGCAACTAATGAAAAACTGTTTTTT CASSGQGGATNEKLFF
NA TRBJ2-7 TRBV11-2 TRBD2 TGTGCCAGCAGACCCCCGGGAGGAGGCGAGCAGTACTTC CASRPPGGGEQYF
NA TRBJ2-1 TRBV9 NA TGTGCCAGCAGCGTAGCCGCAGACTCCAGCAATGAGCAGTTCTTC CASSVAADSSNEQFF
NA TRBJ2-5 TRBV19 TRBD1 TGTGCCAGTAGCCGACGGACAGGGCAGGAGACCCAGTACTTC CASSRRTGQETQYF
NA TRBJ2-7 TRBV6-5 TRBD1 TGTGCCAGCAGACAGGGGAACGAGCAGTACTTC CASRQGNEQYF
NA TRBJ1-2 TRBV19 NA TGTGCCAGCCGAGGGGAGGGGCAAAGATATGGCTACACCTTC CASRGEGQRYGYTF
NA TRBJ1-2 TRBV21-1 NA TGTGCCAGCAGCAAAGTCGGGGGGTATCCTAACTATGGCTACACCTTC CASSKVGGYPNYGYTF
NA TRBJ1-1 TRBV27 NA TGTGCCAGCAATCGGGAGGGAATGAACACTGAAGCTTTCTTT CASNREGMNTEAFF
NA TRBJ1-2 TRBV7-9 NA TGTGCCAGCAGCTTAGTTCTCGAGGGCTACACCTTC CASSLVLEGYTF
NA TRBJ2-2 TRBV5-1 NA TGCGCCAGCAGCTTGGAGGGGCCGGCCACCGGGGAGCTGTTTTTT CASSLEGPATGELFF
NA TRBJ2-3 TRBV4-1 NA TGCGCCAGCAGCCAATCCCCACTAGACCCGGCAGATACGCAGTATTTT CASSQSPLDPADTQYF
NA TRBJ1-4 TRBV7-2 NA TGTGCCAGCAGCTTAGAAGCGAATGAAAAACTGTTTTTT CASSLEANEKLFF
NA TRBJ1-1 TRBV13 NA TGTGCCAGCAGCTTAACACCGAACACTGAAGCTTTCTTT CASSLTPNTEAFF
once TRBJ1-2 TRBV5-1 TRBD1 TGCGCCAGCAGCCCGTTACCAGGGGGCCGGGGCTACACCTTC CASSPLPGGRGYTF
NA TRBJ1-4 TRBV5-1 TRBD1 TGCGCCAGCAGCTTTGGGACAGGGGCTGAAAAACTGTTTTTT CASSFGTGAEKLFF
once TRBJ2-5 TRBV4-1 TRBD2 TGCGCCAGCAGCCAAGTAGCGGGGAATACCCAAGAGACCCAGTACTTC CASSQVAGNTQETQYF
NA TRBJ2-5 TRBV25-1 TRBD1 TGTGCCAGCAGTGCACCCCGACAGGGTGAGACCCAGTACTTC CASSAPRQGETQYF
NA TRBJ2-3 TRBV29-1 TRBD2 TGCAGTAATGTTGCCCTAGGTCGTAGCGGGGCTGGGGGAGATACGCAGTATTTT CSNVALGRSGAGGDTQYF
once TRBJ1-6 TRBV14 NA TGTGCCAGCAGCCAAGGGCCAGGGCCGTGGTATTCACCCCTCCACTTT CASSQGPGPWYSPLHF
NA TRBJ1-2 TRBV7-8 NA TGTGCCAGCAGCGTCCTAGGGCAGGGATCCTATGGCTACACCTTC CASSVLGQGSYGYTF
NA TRBJ1-2 TRBV7-8 NA TGTGCCAGCAGCATAGGACCCTCAAGGTATAGCGGCGGTGGCTACACCTTC CASSIGPSRYSGGGYTF
NA TRBJ2-5 TRBV5-4 TRBD2 TGTGCCAGCAGCGCTGCTAGCGGGGGGACGACCCAAGAGACCCAGTACTTC CASSAASGGTTQETQYF